The sequence of this TCR beta chain was determined in a study of shared T cell receptors in the human thymus. Generated by immunoSEQ multiplex PCR, the TCRdb table keeps only in-frame clones and is missing some. The table has approximately 660,000 clones, around 89% seen once; the top ten hold around 0.0099%. This CDR3 region has 16 residues. CDR1 LGHNA and CDR2 YSLEER come from the germline V gene. V lost 0 bases, J lost 2 bases, and 3 bases stayed unmatched. This sample was shared with a second study, whose subject was human thymus T cells. That study reports: Thymus specimens were resections from corrective heart surgery. Apparent bias marked the V and J gene usage of thymic and blood repertoires. Thymic TCR repertoires of unrelated people reportedly overlapped highly.

The source material was thymocytes. This chain connects TRBV4-3 to TRBJ2-5; 10 bases are shared with TRBD2. The receptor's source is a boy less than two years old with a congenital heart defect. The DNA of the CDR3 is TGCGCCAGCAGCCAAGAGACTAGCGGGTGGCAAGAGACCCAGTACTTC. Its protein is CASSQETSGWQETQYF.